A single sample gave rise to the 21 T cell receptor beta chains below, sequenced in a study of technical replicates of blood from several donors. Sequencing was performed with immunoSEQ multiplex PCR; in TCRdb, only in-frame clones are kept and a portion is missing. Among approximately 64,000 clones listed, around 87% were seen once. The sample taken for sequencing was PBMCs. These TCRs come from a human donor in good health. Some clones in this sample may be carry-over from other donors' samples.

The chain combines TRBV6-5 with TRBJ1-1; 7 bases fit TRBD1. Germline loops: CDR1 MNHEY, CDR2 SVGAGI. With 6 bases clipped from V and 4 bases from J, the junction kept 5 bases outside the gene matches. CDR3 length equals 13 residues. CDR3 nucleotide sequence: TGTGCCAGCAGAGATCGACAGGGCACTGAAGCTTTCTTT. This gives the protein CASRDRQGTEAFF.

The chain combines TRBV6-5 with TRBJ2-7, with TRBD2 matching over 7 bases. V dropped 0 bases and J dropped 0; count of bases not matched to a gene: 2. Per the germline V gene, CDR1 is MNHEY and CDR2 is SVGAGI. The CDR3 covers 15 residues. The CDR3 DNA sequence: TGTGCCAGCAGTTACTCGGGGGGGAGCTCCTACGAGCAGTACTTC. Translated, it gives CASSYSGGSSYEQYF.

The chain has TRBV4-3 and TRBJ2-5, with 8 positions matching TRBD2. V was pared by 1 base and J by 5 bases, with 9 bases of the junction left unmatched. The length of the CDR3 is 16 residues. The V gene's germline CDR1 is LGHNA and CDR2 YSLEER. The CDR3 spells CASSQGRGTRGETQYF. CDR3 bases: TGCGCCAGCAGCCAAGGAAGAGGGACTAGGGGGGAGACCCAGTACTTC.

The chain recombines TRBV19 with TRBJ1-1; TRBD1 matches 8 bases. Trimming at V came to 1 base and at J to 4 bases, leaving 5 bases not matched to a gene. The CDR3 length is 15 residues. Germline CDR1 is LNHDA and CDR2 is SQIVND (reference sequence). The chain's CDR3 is CASSIAGGGFTEAFF. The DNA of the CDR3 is TGTGCCAGTAGTATAGCAGGGGGCGGTTTCACTGAAGCTTTCTTT.

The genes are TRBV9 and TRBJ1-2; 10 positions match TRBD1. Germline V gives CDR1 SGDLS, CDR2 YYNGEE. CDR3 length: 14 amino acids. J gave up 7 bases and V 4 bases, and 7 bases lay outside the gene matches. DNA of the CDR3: TGTGCCAGCAGCACCGGGACAGGGGTAGGTGGCTACACCTTC. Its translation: CASSTGTGVGGYTF.

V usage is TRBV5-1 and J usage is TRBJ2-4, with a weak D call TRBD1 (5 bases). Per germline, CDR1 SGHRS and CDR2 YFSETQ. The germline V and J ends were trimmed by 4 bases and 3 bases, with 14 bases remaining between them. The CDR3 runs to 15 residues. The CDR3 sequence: CASSPETDNKNIQYF. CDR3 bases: TGCGCCAGCAGCCCAGAGACAGACAACAAAAACATTCAGTACTTC.

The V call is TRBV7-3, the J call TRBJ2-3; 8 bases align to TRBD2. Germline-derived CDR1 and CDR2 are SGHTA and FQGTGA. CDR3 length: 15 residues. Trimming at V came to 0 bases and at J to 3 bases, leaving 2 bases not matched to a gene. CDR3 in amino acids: CASSLTGLDTDTQYF. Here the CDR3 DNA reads TGTGCCAGCAGCTTAACGGGACTAGATACAGATACGCAGTATTTT.

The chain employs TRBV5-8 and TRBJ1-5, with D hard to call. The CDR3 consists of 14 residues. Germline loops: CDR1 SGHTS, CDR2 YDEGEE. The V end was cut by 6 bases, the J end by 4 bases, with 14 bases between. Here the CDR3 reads CASTSRGTNQPQHF. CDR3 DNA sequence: TGTGCCAGCACCTCCCGGGGAACAAATCAGCCCCAGCATTTT.

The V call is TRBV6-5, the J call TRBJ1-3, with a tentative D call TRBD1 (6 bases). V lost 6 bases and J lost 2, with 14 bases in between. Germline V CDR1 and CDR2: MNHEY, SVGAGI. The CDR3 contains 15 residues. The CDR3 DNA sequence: TGTGCCAGCAGAGTCGGGCAGGGGCCTGGAAACACCATATATTTT. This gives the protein CASRVGQGPGNTIYF.

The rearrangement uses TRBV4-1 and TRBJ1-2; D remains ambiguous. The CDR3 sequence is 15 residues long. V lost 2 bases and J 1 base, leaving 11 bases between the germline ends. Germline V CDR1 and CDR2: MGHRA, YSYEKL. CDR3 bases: TGCGCCAGCAGCCAAATACGGGATTATAACTATGGCTACACCTTC. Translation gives CASSQIRDYNYGYTF.

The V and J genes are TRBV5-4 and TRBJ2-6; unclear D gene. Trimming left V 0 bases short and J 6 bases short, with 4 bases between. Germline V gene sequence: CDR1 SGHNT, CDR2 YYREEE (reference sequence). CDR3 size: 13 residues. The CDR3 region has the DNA TGTGCCAGCAGCTTGGGACAGGCCAACGTCCTGACTTTC. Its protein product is CASSLGQANVLTF.

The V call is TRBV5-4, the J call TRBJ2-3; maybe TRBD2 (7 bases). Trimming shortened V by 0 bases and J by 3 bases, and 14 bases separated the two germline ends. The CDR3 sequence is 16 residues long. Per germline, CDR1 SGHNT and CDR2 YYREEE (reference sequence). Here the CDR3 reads CASSLARGGATDTQYF. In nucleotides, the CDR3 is TGTGCCAGCAGCTTGGCCCGAGGGGGGGCTACAGATACGCAGTATTTT.

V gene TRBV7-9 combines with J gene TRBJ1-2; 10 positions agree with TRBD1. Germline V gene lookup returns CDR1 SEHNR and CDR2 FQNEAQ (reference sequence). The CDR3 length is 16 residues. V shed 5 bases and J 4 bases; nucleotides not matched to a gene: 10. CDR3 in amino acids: CASSPRQGARGYGYTF. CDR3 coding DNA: TGTGCCAGCAGCCCAAGACAGGGGGCGCGGGGCTATGGCTACACCTTC. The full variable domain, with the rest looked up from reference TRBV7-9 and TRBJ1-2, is DTGVSQNPRHKITKRGQNVTFRCDPISEHNRLYWYRQTLGQGPEFLTYFQNEAQLEKSRLLSDRFSAERPKGSFSTLEIQRTEQGDSAMYLCASSPRQGARGYGYTFGSGTRLTVV.

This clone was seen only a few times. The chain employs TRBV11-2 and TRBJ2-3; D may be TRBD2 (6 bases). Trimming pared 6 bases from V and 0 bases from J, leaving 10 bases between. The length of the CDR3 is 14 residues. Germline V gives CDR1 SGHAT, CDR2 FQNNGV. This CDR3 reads CASRSGYSTDTQYF. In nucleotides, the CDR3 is TGTGCCAGCAGAAGCGGGTATAGCACAGATACGCAGTATTTT.

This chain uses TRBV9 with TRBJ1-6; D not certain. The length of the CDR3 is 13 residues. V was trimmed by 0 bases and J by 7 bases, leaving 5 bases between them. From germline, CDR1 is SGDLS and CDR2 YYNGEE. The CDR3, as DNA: TGTGCCAGCAGCGTAGGGGAGAATTCACCCCTCCACTTT. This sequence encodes CASSVGENSPLHF.

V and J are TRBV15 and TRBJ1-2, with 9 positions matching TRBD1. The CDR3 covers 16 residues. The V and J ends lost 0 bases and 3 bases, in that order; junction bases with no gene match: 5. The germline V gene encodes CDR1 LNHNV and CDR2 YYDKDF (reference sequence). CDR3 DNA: TGTGCCACCAGCAGAGATGGGACAGGGAGGGACTATGGCTACACCTTC. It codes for CATSRDGTGRDYGYTF.

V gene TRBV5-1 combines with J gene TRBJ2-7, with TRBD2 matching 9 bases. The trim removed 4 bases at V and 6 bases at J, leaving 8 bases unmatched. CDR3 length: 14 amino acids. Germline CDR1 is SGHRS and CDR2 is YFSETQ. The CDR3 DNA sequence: TGCGCCAGCAGCCGCGGGGGTAGCGGGGGCGAGCAGTACTTC. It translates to CASSRGGSGGEQYF.

CDR3 sequence reads: CASSSDPRGFGTEAFF. CDR3 coding DNA: TGTGCCAGCAGTTCGGATCCCAGGGGGTTCGGCACTGAAGCTTTCTTT. This chain joins TRBV6-6 and TRBJ1-1, with 7 bases matching TRBD1. This CDR3 has 16 amino acids. Germline loops: CDR1 MNHNY, CDR2 SVGAGI (reference sequence). V dropped 4 bases and J dropped 4; count of bases not matched to a gene: 12.

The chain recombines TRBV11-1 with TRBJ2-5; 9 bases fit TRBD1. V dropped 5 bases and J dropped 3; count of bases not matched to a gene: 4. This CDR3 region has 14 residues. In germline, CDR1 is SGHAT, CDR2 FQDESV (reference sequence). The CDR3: CASSPRDREETQYF. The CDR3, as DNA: TGTGCCAGCAGCCCAAGGGACAGGGAAGAGACCCAGTACTTC.

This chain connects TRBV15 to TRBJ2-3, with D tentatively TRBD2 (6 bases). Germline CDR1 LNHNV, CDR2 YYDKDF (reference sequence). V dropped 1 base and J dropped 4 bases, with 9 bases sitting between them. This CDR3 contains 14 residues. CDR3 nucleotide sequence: TGTGCCACCAGCAGAGTACTAGCAGCAGATACGCAGTATTTT. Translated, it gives CATSRVLAADTQYF.

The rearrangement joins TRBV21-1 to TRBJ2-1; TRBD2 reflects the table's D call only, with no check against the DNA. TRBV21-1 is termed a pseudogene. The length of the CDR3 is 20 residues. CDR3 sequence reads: CASSKARPLSGRARFNEQFF. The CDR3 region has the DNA TGTGCCAGCAGCAAAGCCCGCCCCCTTAGCGGGAGGGCCCGTTTCAATGAGCAGTTCTTC.